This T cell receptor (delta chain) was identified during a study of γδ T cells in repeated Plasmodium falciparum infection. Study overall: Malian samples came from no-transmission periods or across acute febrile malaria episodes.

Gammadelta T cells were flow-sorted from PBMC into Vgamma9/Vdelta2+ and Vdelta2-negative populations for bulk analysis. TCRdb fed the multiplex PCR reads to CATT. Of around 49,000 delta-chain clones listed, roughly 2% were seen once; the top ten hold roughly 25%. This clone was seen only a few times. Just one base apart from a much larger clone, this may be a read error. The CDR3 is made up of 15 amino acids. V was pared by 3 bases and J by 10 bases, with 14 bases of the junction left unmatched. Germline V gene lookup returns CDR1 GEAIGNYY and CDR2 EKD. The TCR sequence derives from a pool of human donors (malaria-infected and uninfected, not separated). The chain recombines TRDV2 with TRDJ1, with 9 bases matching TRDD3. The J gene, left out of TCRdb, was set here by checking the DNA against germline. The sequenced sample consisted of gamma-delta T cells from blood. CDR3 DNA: TGTGCCTGTGACGCCGTGGGGGATATTGAATGGGGACTCATCTTT. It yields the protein CACDAVGDIEWGLIF.